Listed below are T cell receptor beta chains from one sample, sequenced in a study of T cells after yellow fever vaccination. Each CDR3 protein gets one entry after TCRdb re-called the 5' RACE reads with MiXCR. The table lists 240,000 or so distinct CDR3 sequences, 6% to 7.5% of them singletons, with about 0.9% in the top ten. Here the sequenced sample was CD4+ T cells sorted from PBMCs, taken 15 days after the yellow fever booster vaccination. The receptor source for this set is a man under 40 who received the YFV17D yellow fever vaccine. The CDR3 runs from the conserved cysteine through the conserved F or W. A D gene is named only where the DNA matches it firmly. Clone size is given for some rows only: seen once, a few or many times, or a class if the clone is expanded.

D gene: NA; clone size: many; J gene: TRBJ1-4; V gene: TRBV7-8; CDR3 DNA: TGTGCCAGCAGCTTCGGGGTAGGGGAAAAACTGTTTTTT; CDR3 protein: CASSFGVGEKLFF
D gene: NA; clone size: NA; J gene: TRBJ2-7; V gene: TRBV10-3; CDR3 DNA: TGTGCCATCAGTGAGTCTTATGGAGAACATTACGAGCAGTACTTC; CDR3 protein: CAISESYGEHYEQYF
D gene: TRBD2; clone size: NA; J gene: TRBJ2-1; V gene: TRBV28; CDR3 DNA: TGTGCCAGCAGACCGCTAGCGGGAGGGCAGTTCTTC; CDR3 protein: CASRPLAGGQFF
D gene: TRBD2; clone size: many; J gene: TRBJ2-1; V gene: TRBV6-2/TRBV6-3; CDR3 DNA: TGTGCCAGCAGTTACTCGTTTACTAGCGCCAAAGAGTCCTACAATGAGCAGTTCTTC; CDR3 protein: CASSYSFTSAKESYNEQFF
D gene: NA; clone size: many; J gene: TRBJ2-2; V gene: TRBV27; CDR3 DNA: TGTGCCAGCAGCCCTTCCCTTAGCCCGGGTGGGGAGCTGTTTTTT; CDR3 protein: CASSPSLSPGGELFF
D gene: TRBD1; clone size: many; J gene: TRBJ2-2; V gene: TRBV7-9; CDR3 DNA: TGTGCCAGCAGCCCAACCCGGGACAGGATCACCGGGGAGCTGTTTTTT; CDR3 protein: CASSPTRDRITGELFF
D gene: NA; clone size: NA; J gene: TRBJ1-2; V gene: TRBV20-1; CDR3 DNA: TGCAGTGCTAGCGCCGGGGGGCAGGGTGATGGCTACACCTTC; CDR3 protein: CSASAGGQGDGYTF
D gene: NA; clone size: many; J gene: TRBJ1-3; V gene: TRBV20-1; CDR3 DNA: TGCAGTGCACCTACCGGGGCAACCGGAAACACCATATATTTT; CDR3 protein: CSAPTGATGNTIYF
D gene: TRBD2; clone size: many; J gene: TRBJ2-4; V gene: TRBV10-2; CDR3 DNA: TGCGCCACCGGGGGGACTGACAAAAACATTCAGTACTTC; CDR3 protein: CATGGTDKNIQYF
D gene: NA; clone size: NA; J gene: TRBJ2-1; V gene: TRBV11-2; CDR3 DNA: TGTGCCAGCAGCTTACCCCGGGGAAGGGGTAGATCCTATAATGAGCAGTTCTTC; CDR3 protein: CASSLPRGRGRSYNEQFF
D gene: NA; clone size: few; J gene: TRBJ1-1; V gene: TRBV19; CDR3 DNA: TGTGCCAGTAGTATAGATCAGGGGTCTGCTTTCTTT; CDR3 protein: CASSIDQGSAFF
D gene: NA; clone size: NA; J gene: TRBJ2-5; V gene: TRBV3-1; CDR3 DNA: TGTGCCAGCAGCCACGGGAGAGAGACCCAGTACTTC; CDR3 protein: CASSHGRETQYF
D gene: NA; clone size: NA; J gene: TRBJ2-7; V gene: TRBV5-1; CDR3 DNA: TGCGCCAGCAGCAGAACCGACAGAGTGCAGTACTTC; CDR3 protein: CASSRTDRVQYF
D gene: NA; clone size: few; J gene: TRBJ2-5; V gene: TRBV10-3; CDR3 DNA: TGTGCCATCAGTGAGTCGTTTAGTGTTCCGCAAGAGACCCAGTACTTC; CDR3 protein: CAISESFSVPQETQYF
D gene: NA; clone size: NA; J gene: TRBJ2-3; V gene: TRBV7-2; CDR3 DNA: TGTGCCAGCAGCTTATGGACAGATACGCAGTATTTT; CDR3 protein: CASSLWTDTQYF
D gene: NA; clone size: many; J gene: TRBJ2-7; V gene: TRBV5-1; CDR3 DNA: TGCGCCAGCAGAATAGGTACCTACGAGCAGTACTTC; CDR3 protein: CASRIGTYEQYF
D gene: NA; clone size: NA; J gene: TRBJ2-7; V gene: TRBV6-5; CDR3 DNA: TGTGCCAGCAGTTACTCGAGATTTAAGCCCTTTAGCGAGCAGTACTTC; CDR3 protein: CASSYSRFKPFSEQYF
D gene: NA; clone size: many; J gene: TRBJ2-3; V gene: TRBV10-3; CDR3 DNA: TGTGCCATCCAAATGTCTCCTAGCACAGATACGCAGTATTTT; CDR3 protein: CAIQMSPSTDTQYF
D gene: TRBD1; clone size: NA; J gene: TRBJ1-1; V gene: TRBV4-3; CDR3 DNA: TGCGCCAGCAGCCAAGACCTCGGGACAGGGAACGCTGAAGCTTTCTTT; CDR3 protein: CASSQDLGTGNAEAFF
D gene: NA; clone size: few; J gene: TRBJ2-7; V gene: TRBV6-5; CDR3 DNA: TGTGCCAGCAGAGGGAGTCCCTACGAGCAGTACTTC; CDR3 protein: CASRGSPYEQYF
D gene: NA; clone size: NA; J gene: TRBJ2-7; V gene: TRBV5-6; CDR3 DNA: TGTGCCAGCGGCCCGGGGCTCCACTGCGAGCAGTACTTC; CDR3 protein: CASGPGLHCEQYF
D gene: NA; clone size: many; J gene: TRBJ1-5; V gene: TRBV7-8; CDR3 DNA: TGTGCCAGCAGCCCAACGGGAGGACGTCAGCCCCAGCATTTT; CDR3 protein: CASSPTGGRQPQHF
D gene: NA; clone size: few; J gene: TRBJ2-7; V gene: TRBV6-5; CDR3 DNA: TGTGCCAGCAGTTACTCCGGGGCGTCCTCCTACGAGCAGTACTTC; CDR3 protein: CASSYSGASSYEQYF
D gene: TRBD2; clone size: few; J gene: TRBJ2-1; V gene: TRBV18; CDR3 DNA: TGTGCCAGCTCTCCCTCTACTAGCGGGAGTTTGTACAATGAGCAGTTCTTC; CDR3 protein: CASSPSTSGSLYNEQFF
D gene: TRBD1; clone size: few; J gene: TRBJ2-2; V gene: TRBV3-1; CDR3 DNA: TGTGCCAGCAGCCAATCAGGACAGGGGGCCGCCGGGGAGCTGTTTTTT; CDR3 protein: CASSQSGQGAAGELFF
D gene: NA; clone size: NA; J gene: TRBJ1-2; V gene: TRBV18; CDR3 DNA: TGTGCCAGCTCACCATCGCCACCAGATGATGGCTACACCTTC; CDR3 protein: CASSPSPPDDGYTF
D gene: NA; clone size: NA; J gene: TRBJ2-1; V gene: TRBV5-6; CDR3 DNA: TGTGCCAGCAGCTTGTTTGGCGGGGCGACCTACAATGAGCAGTTCTTC; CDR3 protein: CASSLFGGATYNEQFF
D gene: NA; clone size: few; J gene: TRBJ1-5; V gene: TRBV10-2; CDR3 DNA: TGCGCCAGCCGTGCCGGCCGGATTAGCAATCAGCCCCAGCATTTT; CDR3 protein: CASRAGRISNQPQHF
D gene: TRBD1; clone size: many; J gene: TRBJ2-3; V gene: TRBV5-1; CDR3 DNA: TGCGCCAGCAGCTCCGGACAGGGGACAGATACGCAGTATTTT; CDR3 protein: CASSSGQGTDTQYF
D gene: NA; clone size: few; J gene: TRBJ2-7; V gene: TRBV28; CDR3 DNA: TGTGCCAGCAGTTTATCCCCCGGTTTTGGGGCCTTTTCCTACGAGCAGTACTTC; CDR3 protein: CASSLSPGFGAFSYEQYF
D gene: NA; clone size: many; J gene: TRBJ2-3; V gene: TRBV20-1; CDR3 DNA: TGCAGTGCTAGGGGGATAGGGGCCACAGATACGCAGTATTTT; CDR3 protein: CSARGIGATDTQYF
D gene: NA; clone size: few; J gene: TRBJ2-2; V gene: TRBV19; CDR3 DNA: TGTGCCAGTAGTATGGCCGGGACAACGAACACCGGGGAGCTGTTTTTT; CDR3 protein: CASSMAGTTNTGELFF
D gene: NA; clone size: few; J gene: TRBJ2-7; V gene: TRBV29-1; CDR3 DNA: TGCAGCGCCCAAGGGCAATACGAGCCCTACGAGCAGTACTTC; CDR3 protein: CSAQGQYEPYEQYF
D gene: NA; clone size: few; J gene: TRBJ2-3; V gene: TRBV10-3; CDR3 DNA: TGTGCCATCAGTGAGTCTCAAGGGAAGATATCAGATACGCAGTATTTT; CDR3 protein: CAISESQGKISDTQYF
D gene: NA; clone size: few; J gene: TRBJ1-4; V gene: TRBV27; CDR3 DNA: TGTGCCAGCAGTTTCCAAGGGGTTGGGGAAAAACTGTTTTTT; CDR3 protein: CASSFQGVGEKLFF
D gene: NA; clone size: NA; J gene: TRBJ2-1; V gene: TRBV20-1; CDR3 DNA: TGCAGTGCGGGGGAGGAATGGGCCAATGAGCAGTTCTTC; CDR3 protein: CSAGEEWANEQFF
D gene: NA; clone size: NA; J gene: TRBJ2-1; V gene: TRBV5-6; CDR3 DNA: TGTGCCAGCAGCTTGAAACTCACCTCAAACAATGAGCAGTTCTTC; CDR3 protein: CASSLKLTSNNEQFF
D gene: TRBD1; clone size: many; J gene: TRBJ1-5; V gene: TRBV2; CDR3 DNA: TGTGCCAGCAGTGTAGGGACAGGGTTCCGCATAGTCCAGCCCCAGCATTTT; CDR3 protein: CASSVGTGFRIVQPQHF
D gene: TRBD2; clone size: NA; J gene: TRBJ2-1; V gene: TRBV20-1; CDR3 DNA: TGCAGTGCTCCGCCTCTAGCGGGAGGGCAAAGGGAGCAGTTCTTC; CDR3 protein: CSAPPLAGGQREQFF
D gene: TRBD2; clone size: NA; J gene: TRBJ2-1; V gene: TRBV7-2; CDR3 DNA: TGTGCCAGCAGCAAACTTAGCGGGAGTGGGTATAATGAGCAGTTCTTC; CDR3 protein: CASSKLSGSGYNEQFF
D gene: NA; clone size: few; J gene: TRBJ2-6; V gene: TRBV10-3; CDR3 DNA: TGTGCCATCAGTGGGTACACAGGTTCTGGGGCCAACGTCCTGACTTTC; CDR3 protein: CAISGYTGSGANVLTF
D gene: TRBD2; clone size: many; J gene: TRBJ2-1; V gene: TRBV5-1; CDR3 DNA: TGCGCCAGCAGCCGACTAGCGGGAGGGCCAAATGAGCAGTTCTTC; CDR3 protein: CASSRLAGGPNEQFF
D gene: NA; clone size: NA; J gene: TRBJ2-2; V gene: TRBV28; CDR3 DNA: TGTGCCAGCAGGACGGTGAACACCGGGGAGCTGTTTTTT; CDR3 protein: CASRTVNTGELFF
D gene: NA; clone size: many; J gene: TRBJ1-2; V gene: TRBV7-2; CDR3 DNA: TGTGCCAGCAGCCCCTACTCCCGGGAGGAAGGCTACACCTTC; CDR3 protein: CASSPYSREEGYTF
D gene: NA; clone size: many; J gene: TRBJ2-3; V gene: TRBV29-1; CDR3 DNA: TGCAGCGTTGAAGCAGTCGGGGATTACCTCCCCAATACGCAGTATTTT; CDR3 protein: CSVEAVGDYLPNTQYF
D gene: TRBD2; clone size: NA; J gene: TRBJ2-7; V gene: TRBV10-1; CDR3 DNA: TGCGCCAGCAGTGAGTCGGTAGCGGGAAGATACGAGCAGTACTTC; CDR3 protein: CASSESVAGRYEQYF
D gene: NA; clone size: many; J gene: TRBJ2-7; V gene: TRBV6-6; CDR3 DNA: TGTGCCAGCAAAAATTACGAGCAGTACTTC; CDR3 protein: CASKNYEQYF
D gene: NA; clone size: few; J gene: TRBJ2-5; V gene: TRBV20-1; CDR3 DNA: TGCAGCACCAGGCTCGGGCCCGCCCATACTCAAGAGACCCAGTACTTC; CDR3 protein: CSTRLGPAHTQETQYF